These 9 T cell receptor beta chains originate from one sample sequenced in a study of blood T cell repertoires in COVID-19. The method was immunoSEQ multiplex PCR; TCRdb's version includes in-frame clones alone and lacks a portion of them. Among just over 300,000 clones listed, approximately 90% were seen once. Source material: PBMCs or T cells enriched from blood (not recorded which). The receptors here all came from a woman between 18 and 30 years old who had recovered from COVID-19.

V and J are TRBV10-3 and TRBJ1-1; D is perhaps TRBD1 (5 bases). The CDR3 length is 12 residues. Germline V gives CDR1 ENHRY, CDR2 SYGVKD. V gave up 6 bases and J gave up 7 bases, with 12 bases separating them. In nucleotides, the CDR3 is TGTGCCATCAGGGGGGGAGAGATTGAAGCTTTCTTT. It yields the protein CAIRGGEIEAFF.

This sequence joins TRBV27 and TRBJ1-5; a weak D match, TRBD1 (6 bases). Trimming removed 2 bases from V and 0 bases from J, with 17 bases in between. The V gene's germline CDR1 is MNHEY and CDR2 SMNVEV (reference sequence). This CDR3 comprises 18 residues. The CDR3 here is CASSLGSGGKFSNQPQHF. The CDR3 DNA sequence: TGTGCCAGCAGTTTAGGTTCGGGGGGCAAATTTAGCAATCAGCCCCAGCATTTT.

Worth noting for this clone: Other DNA sequences in this sample translate to the same CDR3. The rearrangement uses TRBV28 and TRBJ2-2; the D gene is possibly TRBD1 (5 bases). Germline values: CDR1 MDHEN, CDR2 SYDVKM. This CDR3 comprises 13 residues. V was pared by 5 bases and J by 5 bases, with 9 bases between. Here the CDR3 DNA reads TGTGCCAGCAGTCCGCAGGGAACCGGGGAGCTGTTTTTT. It codes for CASSPQGTGELFF.

This chain uses TRBV30 with TRBJ2-5, with 7 bases identical to TRBD2. V was pared by 3 bases and J by 3 bases, with 19 bases of the junction left unmatched. This CDR3 comprises 18 residues. Germline V gene lookup returns CDR1 GTSNPN and CDR2 SVGIG (reference sequence). In DNA form, the CDR3 reads TGTGCCTGGAGCTGGGGGGGAGCGGGGCCACCTGTGGAAGAGACCCAGTACTTC. It encodes CAWSWGGAGPPVEETQYF.

The rearrangement uses TRBV7-3 and TRBJ1-1; weak D call: TRBD1 (5 bases). This CDR3 comprises 13 residues. Germline V gene sequence: CDR1 SGHTA, CDR2 FQGTGA. Deletions cut 2 bases from V and 8 bases from J, with 12 bases between. CDR3 in amino acids: CASSLEETAEAFF. The CDR3 coding sequence is TGTGCCAGCAGCTTAGAAGAGACAGCGGAAGCTTTCTTT.

This clone was seen more than once but under ten times. Other DNA variants within this sample encode the same CDR3. The V gene is TRBV11-2, the J gene TRBJ1-2; D is perhaps TRBD1 (6 bases). CDR1 is SGHAT, CDR2 FQNNGV, per germline. The CDR3 has 12 residues. V was pared by 5 bases and J by 5 bases, with 9 bases between. CDR3 nucleotides: TGTGCCAGCAGCCTGGGGGCATATGGCTACACCTTC. Translation: CASSLGAYGYTF.

V usage is TRBV5-6 and J usage is TRBJ1-2, with 10 nucleotides matching TRBD1. With V trimmed by 3 bases and J by 4 bases, 6 bases remained unmatched. CDR1 is SGHDT, CDR2 YYEEEE, per germline. CDR3 size: 15 residues. The CDR3 bases are TGTGCCAGCAGCTGGGGGACAGGGGCGGCCTATGGCTACACCTTC. Protein sequence: CASSWGTGAAYGYTF.

This sequence joins TRBV3-1 (or the pseudogene TRBV3-2) and TRBJ1-2; 10 positions agree with TRBD1. The CDR3 extends over 15 amino acids. Germline CDR1 LGHDT, CDR2 YNNKEL (reference sequence). V lost 3 bases and J lost 6; bases outside the gene matches: 7. The DNA of the CDR3 is TGTGCCAGCAGCCAGGTTCCGGGACAGGGGCATGGCTACACCTTC. Protein sequence: CASSQVPGQGHGYTF.

A note on this clone: This CDR3 is also generated by other DNA sequences in the sample. This chain links TRBV19 with TRBJ1-1; a possible D gene is TRBD1 (5 bases). Germline values: CDR1 LNHDA, CDR2 SQIVND (reference sequence). This CDR3 spans 13 amino acids. Trimming removed 5 bases at V and 1 base at J, with 8 bases between. The CDR3 DNA reads as TGTGCCAGTAGTTCCACAGGGAACACTGAAGCTTTCTTT. Residues: CASSSTGNTEAFF.